What follows describes a single TCR beta chain. This specimen comes from a study of cytomegalovirus exposure and HLA in healthy donors. The germline V and J ends were trimmed by 0 bases and 3 bases, with 24 bases remaining between them. Germline V gene sequence: CDR1 MRHNA, CDR2 SNTAGT. The length of the CDR3 is 19 residues. Vbeta (60) and Jbeta (13) primers were used in the PCR. The protocol was immunoSEQ multiplex PCR, while the TCRdb copy is restricted to in-frame clones and leaves out a portion. The sample holds 120,000 or so clones, around three quarters seen once. Source material: PBMCs. This receptor was obtained from a female donor in good health and CMV-seronegative. The chain carries TRBV6-4 and TRBJ2-7; tentative D call: TRBD1 (7 bases). In DNA form, the CDR3 reads TGTGCCAGCAGTGACTCGATGGAGGGCTTTTGGGACAGCGGCTACGAGCAGTACTTC. This sequence encodes CASSDSMEGFWDSGYEQYF.